These T cell receptor beta chains were read from a single sample in a study of blood T cell repertoires in COVID-19. Profiling relied on immunoSEQ multiplex PCR, and the TCRdb table lists in-frame clones only, not all of them. The table records around 140,000 clones, approximately 81% of them present only once. Sequencing was done on a sample of peripheral blood. All receptors derive from a woman aged 55-69 years with active or convalescent COVID-19. CDR3s include the opening cysteine and the closing phenylalanine or tryptophan. Fields, in order: V gene, clone size, D gene, J gene, CDR3 DNA, CDR3 protein. A D gene is named only where the DNA matches it firmly. Clone size is not always given. Where it is, it says once, few, many or a class for expanded clones.

TRBV7-2	NA	NA	TRBJ1-2	TGTGCCAGCAGCGACGGTACAGGCTATGGCTACACCTTC	CASSDGTGYGYTF
TRBV14	NA	NA	TRBJ2-7	TGTGCCAGCAGCAAGATGACAGGACCCTCCTACGAGCAGTACTTC	CASSKMTGPSYEQYF
TRBV28	NA	TRBD1	TRBJ1-4	TGTGCCAGCAGCCGGTCCGGGACAGGGATAGTCGGAAAACTGTTTTTT	CASSRSGTGIVGKLFF
TRBV9	NA	TRBD2	TRBJ2-3	TGTGCCAGCAGCCCTCCTACTAGCGGGGGGGCCCGAAGCACAGATACGCAGTATTTT	CASSPPTSGGARSTDTQYF
TRBV4-3	NA	TRBD2	TRBJ2-1	TGCGCCAGCAGCCAAGAAGGTCATAGCGGGAGATCCTACAATGAGCAGTTCTTC	CASSQEGHSGRSYNEQFF
TRBV7-2	NA	NA	TRBJ1-1	TGTGCCAGCAGCTTACCCTTAGAAGCTTTCTTT	CASSLPLEAFF
TRBV7-9	NA	TRBD2	TRBJ2-3	TGTGCCAGCAGCTTACCAGCGGGAGTCCCCCTCACGGCCACAGATACGCAGTATTTT	CASSLPAGVPLTATDTQYF
TRBV27	NA	NA	TRBJ2-7	TGTGCCAGCAGCCTAAACCAGGTAACCTACGAGCAGTACTTC	CASSLNQVTYEQYF
TRBV11-1	NA	NA	TRBJ1-2	TGTGCCAGCAGCCCTAACAGGGTTGGCTACACCTTC	CASSPNRVGYTF
TRBV7-9	NA	NA	TRBJ1-2	TGTGCCAGCAGCTTGGGGGGAGACGACTATGGCTACACCTTC	CASSLGGDDYGYTF
TRBV5-1	NA	TRBD2	TRBJ2-1	TGCGCCAGCAGCCAGACTAGCGGGGCCCGCGGGAATGAGCAGTTCTTC	CASSQTSGARGNEQFF
TRBV15	NA	TRBD1	TRBJ1-2	TGTGCCACCAGCACGACAGGGGCTAACTATGGCTACACCTTC	CATSTTGANYGYTF
TRBV18	NA	TRBD2	TRBJ2-5	TGTGCCAGCTCACCGTCGACGGGGACTAGCGGGAATACCAAAGAGACCCAGTACTTC	CASSPSTGTSGNTKETQYF
TRBV24-1	NA	NA	TRBJ2-2	TGTGCCACCAGTGCCGTCACAGGCTCGGGCACCGGGGAGCTGTTTTTT	CATSAVTGSGTGELFF
TRBV10-3	NA	NA	TRBJ1-1	TGTGCCATCAGTGAACCTGGGCATGGGAACACTGAAGCTTTCTTT	CAISEPGHGNTEAFF
TRBV6-5	NA	NA	TRBJ1-1	TGTGCCAGCAGGACAGGTTCCTTCGCTGAAGCTTTCTTT	CASRTGSFAEAFF
TRBV19	NA	TRBD1	TRBJ1-5	TGTGCCAGTAGTATGAGGGAAAGGGGCACCGACAGGGGAAGGGGCTGGATCAATCAGCCCCAGCATTTT	CASSMRERGTDRGRGWINQPQHF
TRBV5-1	NA	TRBD2	TRBJ2-5	TGCGCCAGCAGGATTAGCGGGGGGAGGGATCAAGAGACCCAGTACTTC	CASRISGGRDQETQYF
TRBV28	NA	TRBD2	TRBJ2-7	TGTGCCAGCAGTCCATTACTAGCGGGGGCCTACGAGCAGTACTTC	CASSPLLAGAYEQYF
TRBV5-1	NA	NA	TRBJ2-7	TGCGCCAGCAGCTTGGGTCAGGCCCGCTCCTACGAGCAGTACTTC	CASSLGQARSYEQYF
TRBV7-2	NA	NA	TRBJ1-6	TGTGCCAGCAACATCATTCATCGGGGGATCATTGACTCACCCCTCCACTTT	CASNIIHRGIIDSPLHF
TRBV28	NA	TRBD1	TRBJ1-1	TGTGCCAGCAGTCTGAGACAGGGTGAAGCTTTCTTT	CASSLRQGEAFF
TRBV11-2	NA	NA	TRBJ2-7	TGTGCCAGCAGCTTAGAACGTGTTACTTACGAGCAGTACTTC	CASSLERVTYEQYF
TRBV18	NA	TRBD2	TRBJ2-2	TGTGCCAGCTCACCACATCCGGCGGGGGGGAACACCGGGGAGCTGTTTTTT	CASSPHPAGGNTGELFF
TRBV7-3	NA	TRBD2	TRBJ2-5	TGTGCCAGCAGCCGGTTGGGAGCGGGAGTCCAAGAGACCCAGTACTTC	CASSRLGAGVQETQYF
TRBV4-2	few	TRBD2	TRBJ2-3	TGTGCCAGCAGCCAAGGTCCAGCGGGGGACCTCACAGATACGCAGTATTTT	CASSQGPAGDLTDTQYF
TRBV5-1	NA	TRBD1	TRBJ1-5	TGCGCCAGCAGCGTTAAGGGACAGAAAAGCAATCAGCCCCAGCATTTT	CASSVKGQKSNQPQHF
TRBV29-1	few	NA	TRBJ1-1	TGCAGCGTTCCTGCCCCAGGGAACACTGAAGCTTTCTTT	CSVPAPGNTEAFF
TRBV28	NA	TRBD1	TRBJ1-1	TGTGCCAGCAGCCCACCCGACAGGGAGACTGAAGCTTTCTTT	CASSPPDRETEAFF
TRBV19	few	NA	TRBJ1-1	TGTGCCAGTATTGAGAGGACTGAAGCTTTCTTT	CASIERTEAFF
TRBV6-1	few	TRBD1	TRBJ1-5	TGTGCCAGCAGTGAATGGGACAACAGGGGCAGATATAGCAATCAGCCCCAGCATTTT	CASSEWDNRGRYSNQPQHF
TRBV7-2	NA	TRBD2	TRBJ2-1	TGTGCCAGCAGCGAATATACTAGCGGGAGGGGAAATGAGCAGTTCTTC	CASSEYTSGRGNEQFF
TRBV5-1	NA	NA	TRBJ2-3	TGCGCCAGCAGCCCGGGGGTTAGCGGCGGCACAGATACGCAGTATTTT	CASSPGVSGGTDTQYF
TRBV5-5	NA	TRBD1	TRBJ1-6	TGTGCCAGCAGCTTTGGAAGGACAGGGGGAAATTCACCCCTCCACTTT	CASSFGRTGGNSPLHF
TRBV5-1	few	NA	TRBJ2-2	TGCGCCAGCAGCTTGGCCTGGCTACAGGCAAACACCGGGGAGCTGTTTTTT	CASSLAWLQANTGELFF
TRBV9	NA	TRBD1	TRBJ1-1	TGTGCCAGCAGCCCATCAGGGGGCGGCGGCACTGAAGCTTTCTTT	CASSPSGGGGTEAFF
TRBV27	NA	TRBD1	TRBJ1-5	TGTGCCAGCAGTTTATTTGGACAGGGCTTAAGTGGGAGCAATCAGCCCCAGCATTTT	CASSLFGQGLSGSNQPQHF
TRBV5-1	NA	TRBD2	TRBJ2-1	TGCGCCAGCAGCATCGGGACTAGCGGGAGTGCAAATGAGCAGTTCTTC	CASSIGTSGSANEQFF
TRBV27	NA	NA	TRBJ1-1	TGTGCCAGCAATTCCCTCGGACAGACTGGAGTCACTGAAGCTTTCTTT	CASNSLGQTGVTEAFF
TRBV19	NA	NA	TRBJ1-5	TGTGCCAGTAGTGCAAAAGGGGGCAATCAGCCCCAGCATTTT	CASSAKGGNQPQHF
TRBV2	NA	NA	TRBJ1-1	TGTGCCAGCAGTGAATCAAGAGCGGAAGATGCTTTCTTT	CASSESRAEDAFF
TRBV25-1	NA	TRBD2	TRBJ2-5	TGTGCCAGCAGTGTGGGACTAGCGGGAGATCAGGAGACCCAGTACTTC	CASSVGLAGDQETQYF
TRBV7-2	NA	NA	TRBJ2-5	TGTGCCAGCAGCTTAGGGGGGCTAGGGGGGACCCAGTACTTC	CASSLGGLGGTQYF